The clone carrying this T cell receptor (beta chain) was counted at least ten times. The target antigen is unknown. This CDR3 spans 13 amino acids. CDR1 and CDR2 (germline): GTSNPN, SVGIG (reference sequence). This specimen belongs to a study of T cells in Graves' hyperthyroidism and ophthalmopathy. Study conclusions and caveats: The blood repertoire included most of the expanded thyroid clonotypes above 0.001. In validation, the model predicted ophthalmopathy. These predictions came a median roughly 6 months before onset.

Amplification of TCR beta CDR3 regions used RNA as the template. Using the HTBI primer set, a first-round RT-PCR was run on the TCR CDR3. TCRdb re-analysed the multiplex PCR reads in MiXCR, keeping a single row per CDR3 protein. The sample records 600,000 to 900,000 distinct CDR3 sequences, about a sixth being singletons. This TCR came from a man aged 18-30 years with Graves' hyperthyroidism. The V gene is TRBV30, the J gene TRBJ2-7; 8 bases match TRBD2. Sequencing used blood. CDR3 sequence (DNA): TGTGCTGTTAGCGGGGAGAAATCCTACGAGCAGTACTTC. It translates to CAVSGEKSYEQYF.